These T cell receptor beta chains were read from a single sample in a study of blood T cell repertoires in COVID-19. Profiling relied on immunoSEQ multiplex PCR, and the TCRdb table lists in-frame clones only, not all of them. The sample consists of about 180,000 clones, roughly 86% of them appearing once. Input material: peripheral blood. The receptors were gathered from a woman between 50 and 59 years old with acute or convalescent COVID-19. CDR3s include the opening cysteine and the closing phenylalanine or tryptophan. Each record gives: V gene, D gene, J gene, CDR3 length, CDR3 protein. D genes are given only for firm matches.

TRBV6-5,TRBD1,TRBJ1-1,12,CASSQDRGRAFF
TRBV7-3,.,TRBJ1-1,13,CASSLGTNTEAFF
TRBV7-2,TRBD2,TRBJ2-2,17,CASSLGGGLALTGELFF
TRBV7-6,TRBD2,TRBJ2-3,15,CASSLIAGSTDTQYF
TRBV9,.,TRBJ2-3,16,CASSSTEGYRSDTQYF
TRBV13,TRBD2,TRBJ2-7,16,CASSSQTSGASYEQYF
TRBV5-1,.,TRBJ1-2,14,CASSLEAGSSGYTF
TRBV15,.,TRBJ2-7,14,CATSKGGETYEQYF
TRBV30,TRBD1,TRBJ1-1,12,CAWDRGYTEAFF
TRBV7-2,TRBD2,TRBJ2-3,16,CASSLGGGGTTDTQYF
TRBV11-2,.,TRBJ2-7,12,CASSSSPYEQYF
TRBV30,.,TRBJ1-5,14,CAWSLGLGDQPQHF
TRBV5-4,TRBD2,TRBJ2-5,14,CASSLAGGKETQYF
TRBV27,.,TRBJ2-2,14,CASRIRVADGELFF
TRBV7-8,.,TRBJ2-3,15,CASSFPVTGFDTQYF
TRBV7-9,TRBD1,TRBJ1-1,14,CASSLEGGAVYAFF
TRBV3-1/TRBV3-2,TRBD1,TRBJ1-2,16,CASSQNRQGGFYGYTF
TRBV11-3,.,TRBJ2-5,15,CASSRMGGLQETQYF
TRBV19,.,TRBJ2-7,15,CASSKSNGQFYEQYF
TRBV11-3,TRBD2,TRBJ2-3,14,CASSFGLAVDTQYF
TRBV5-4,.,TRBJ2-3,15,CASSLRASSTDTQYF
TRBV21-1,.,TRBJ2-7,16,CASTTRDRGSPYEQYF